Shown below are 10 T cell receptor beta chains from a single sample sequenced in a study of blood T cell repertoires in COVID-19. TCRdb's table, derived via immunoSEQ multiplex PCR, lists solely in-frame clones and lacks some. The sample lists roughly 220,000 clones, almost 90% occurring once. Sequencing was carried out using PBMCs or T cells enriched from blood (not recorded which). The receptors were sampled from a woman aged 50 to 60 with acute COVID-19.

The count of this clone is one. The V and J genes are TRBV29-1 and TRBJ1-2; D unresolved. Trimming removed 6 bases from V and 0 bases from J, with 8 bases in between. This CDR3 is 12 amino acids long. Per germline, CDR1 SQVTM and CDR2 ANQGSEA. Here the CDR3 DNA reads TGCAGCGTCGGTGATTCTAACTATGGCTACACCTTC. Amino acids: CSVGDSNYGYTF.

The V and J genes are TRBV7-2 and TRBJ1-2, with D perhaps matching TRBD1 (5 bases). Trimming left V 2 bases short and J 0 bases short, with 16 bases between. The CDR3 sequence is 17 residues long. Germline CDR1 is SGHTA and CDR2 is FQGNSA. DNA of the CDR3: TGTGCCAGCAGCTTAACGAGACAGTCGGGGGCTAACTATGGCTACACCTTC. Amino acids: CASSLTRQSGANYGYTF.

This clone was counted a few times. The genes are TRBV5-1 and TRBJ2-2; tentatively, D is TRBD2 (5 bases). V was pared by 4 bases and J by 5 bases, with 15 bases between. The CDR3 sequence is 15 residues long. Germline V gives CDR1 SGHRS, CDR2 YFSETQ. CDR3 nucleotide sequence: TGCGCCAGCAGCCTAATCAGCGGAGGAACCGGGGAGCTGTTTTTT. This encodes CASSLISGGTGELFF.

The V gene is TRBV28, the J gene TRBJ1-5, with a tentative D call TRBD1 (6 bases). The CDR3 length is 14 residues. Germline lookup yields CDR1 MDHEN and CDR2 SYDVKM. V was pared by 3 bases and J by 10 bases, with 16 bases between. CDR3 coding DNA: TGTGCCAGCAGTTTGGGACACGGGTTACTTCCCCAGCATTTT. Encoded protein: CASSLGHGLLPQHF.

The J gene is TRBJ2-3, the V gene TRBV19; no clear D gene. Looked up from germline, CDR1 is LNHDA and CDR2 is SQIVND (reference sequence). The CDR3 totals 15 residues. V was trimmed by 4 bases and J by 4 bases, leaving 15 bases between them. In nucleotides, the CDR3 is TGTGCCAGTAGTAGATTGGCTGGCTTGGCAGATACGCAGTATTTT. Its protein product is CASSRLAGLADTQYF.

The V call is TRBV2, the J call TRBJ2-7; possible D gene TRBD2, 7 bases. V shed 6 bases and J shed 1 base, with 22 bases lying between them. The CDR3 length is 17 residues. In germline, CDR1 is SNHLY, CDR2 FYNNEI. The CDR3 loop reads CASREQAGQRGSYEQYF. The CDR3 DNA reads as TGTGCCAGCAGGGAGCAAGCGGGACAAAGAGGGTCCTACGAGCAGTACTTC.

CDR3 region: CASSRQRTHNQPQHF. As DNA, the CDR3 is TGTGCCAGCAGTCGCCAACGGACACACAATCAGCCCCAGCATTTT. The chain recombines TRBV27 with TRBJ1-5; D is possibly TRBD1 (5 bases). Germline V lookup: CDR1 MNHEY, CDR2 SMNVEV (reference sequence). The CDR3 loop spans 15 amino acids. V dropped 5 bases and J dropped 3 bases, with 14 bases sitting between them.

CDR3: CASSPDRIRYTEAFF. CDR3 bases: TGTGCCAGCAGCCCGGACAGGATTCGCTACACTGAAGCTTTCTTT. The J gene is TRBJ1-1, the V gene TRBV5-6; 7 nucleotides agree with TRBD1. The CDR3 has 15 residues. V gave up 4 bases and J gave up 3 bases; unmatched junction bases: 9. Germline lookup yields CDR1 SGHDT and CDR2 YYEEEE.

V and J are TRBV7-9 and TRBJ2-2, with 10 bases lining up with TRBD2. The germline V gene encodes CDR1 SEHNR and CDR2 FQNEAQ (reference sequence). V was clipped by 3 bases and J by 2 bases; unmatched bases: 9. CDR3 length: 18 residues. As DNA, the CDR3 is TGTGCCAGCAGCTTCTGGCTAGCGGGAGAGATTAACACCGGGGAGCTGTTTTTT. The encoded protein is CASSFWLAGEINTGELFF.

The chain couples TRBV12-3 or TRBV12-4 to TRBJ2-2; D not resolved. The V gene lost 6 bases and the J gene lost 4 bases, with 9 bases spanning the gap. The CDR3 consists of 13 residues. DNA of the CDR3: TGTGCCAGCAGCCTCAGAACCACCGGGGAGCTGTTTTTT. It yields the protein CASSLRTTGELFF.